A selection of T cell receptor beta chains follows, all from one sample in a study of blood T cell repertoires in COVID-19. The repertoire was sequenced with immunoSEQ multiplex PCR; TCRdb's copy has only in-frame clones and lacks some. The sample lists over 150,000 clones, about four fifths seen once, with 29% in the top ten. The sample taken for sequencing was peripheral blood. Every receptor here comes from a woman aged 60-70 years with acute or convalescent COVID-19. Each CDR3 is given with its conserved first and last residue. The D gene is left open where the match is weak. Clone sizes are given selectively: once, few, many, or a class where the clone is expanded.

>medium-sized|13|TRBV30|TRBJ1-5|NA
TGTGCCTGGAGTTTGGACACCAATCAGCCCCAGCATTTT
CAWSLDTNQPQHF
>NA|15|TRBV3-1/TRBV3-2|TRBJ2-7|TRBD1
TGTGCCAGCAGCCACCTGGGACAGGGGACCCACGAGCAGTACTTC
CASSHLGQGTHEQYF
>NA|16|TRBV5-1|TRBJ2-1|NA
TGCGCCAGCAGCTTGGAGTACAGTCATTACTACAATGAGCAGTTCTTC
CASSLEYSHYYNEQFF
>once|16|TRBV6-5|TRBJ1-2|TRBD1
TGTGCCAGCAGTTACTCGGCGACAGGGGCTCTCTATGGCTACACCTTC
CASSYSATGALYGYTF
>NA|14|TRBV2|TRBJ1-2|NA
TGTGCCAGCAGTGAAGCGCGGGGGCAAAGTGGCTACACCTTC
CASSEARGQSGYTF
>NA|13|TRBV6-4|TRBJ1-1|TRBD1
TGTGCCAGCGCACGGACAGGGAACACTGAAGCTTTCTTT
CASARTGNTEAFF
>few|14|TRBV5-1|TRBJ2-2|NA
TGCGCCAGCAGCCCCGGAGGAAACACCGGGGAGCTGTTTTTT
CASSPGGNTGELFF
>NA|13|TRBV7-3|TRBJ1-1|NA
TGTGCCAGCAGCCTACTACAGGGAACTGAAGCTTTCTTT
CASSLLQGTEAFF
>NA|17|TRBV6-2/TRBV6-3|TRBJ1-2|NA
TGTGCCAGCAGTTACGGATCGACAGGAAGAGTTAACTATGGCTACACCTTC
CASSYGSTGRVNYGYTF
>NA|14|TRBV27|TRBJ1-1|NA
TGTGCCAGCAGCCTCCGGACAGATAACACTGAAGCTTTCTTT
CASSLRTDNTEAFF
>NA|14|TRBV11-2|TRBJ1-2|TRBD1
TGTGCCAGCAGTCGGGACAGGGGGAACTATGGCTACACCTTC
CASSRDRGNYGYTF
>NA|16|TRBV14|TRBJ1-4|NA
TGTGCCAGCAGCTTCAAGGGGCGGAGCACCTATGAAAAACTGTTTTTT
CASSFKGRSTYEKLFF
>NA|14|TRBV2|TRBJ1-1|NA
TGTGCCAGCAGCAAAGCAGGGGCAGGCACTGAAGCTTTCTTT
CASSKAGAGTEAFF
>NA|17|TRBV15|TRBJ1-4|TRBD1
TGTGCCACCAGCAGAGGGGACAGGGGCTCGACTAATGAAAAACTGTTTTTT
CATSRGDRGSTNEKLFF
>NA|13|TRBV9|TRBJ1-1|NA
TGTGCCAGCAGCGTAGACGGTATCACTGAAGCTTTCTTT
CASSVDGITEAFF
>NA|16|TRBV15|TRBJ2-3|TRBD2
TGTGCCACCAGCGACCTGACGGGGGGGCCCACAGATACGCAGTATTTT
CATSDLTGGPTDTQYF
>once|17|TRBV5-1|TRBJ1-2|TRBD1
TGCGCCAGCAGCTTGGGGACAGGGATCCCCCTGGACTATGGCTACACCTTC
CASSLGTGIPLDYGYTF
>few|18|TRBV6-6|TRBJ2-1|TRBD2
TGTGCCAGCAGTCCACGGGTAGCTAGCGGCAACCCCTACAATGAGCAGTTCTTC
CASSPRVASGNPYNEQFF
>NA|16|TRBV9|TRBJ1-6|NA
TGTGCCAGCAGCGCCCCACAGGGATCTTCTAATTCACCCCTCCACTTT
CASSAPQGSSNSPLHF
>NA|14|TRBV9|TRBJ1-1|NA
TGTGCCAGCAGCGCGAGACAGGTTAACACTGAAGCTTTCTTT
CASSARQVNTEAFF
>NA|16|TRBV4-1|TRBJ1-1|TRBD1
TGCGCCAGCAGCCAGGACCCGGGACAGTCGAACACTGAAGCTTTCTTT
CASSQDPGQSNTEAFF